This T cell receptor (beta chain) appears in the sequencing data of a study of cytomegalovirus exposure and HLA in healthy donors. CDR3 length: 13 residues. V dropped 9 bases and J dropped 4 bases, with 13 bases sitting between them. Germline CDR1 MNHEY, CDR2 SMNVEV (reference sequence). Here immunoSEQ multiplex PCR was the method, and the copy in TCRdb shows in-frame clones only, minus some. Of 150,000 to 200,000 clones detected, around four fifths appear once; the ten largest clones hold 6% to 9%. The origin of this receptor is a man aged 18 to 29 in good health and CMV-seropositive. The source material was PBMCs. The gene calls are TRBV27 and TRBJ2-1, with a tentative D call TRBD1 (6 bases). CDR3 amino acids: CASAVRGYNEQFF. DNA of the CDR3: TGTGCCAGTGCGGTTAGGGGGTACAATGAGCAGTTCTTC.